This T cell receptor beta chain was captured in a study of early T cells in non-severe SARS-CoV-2 infection. At the level of the study: Sequencing was performed on bulk RNA from unsorted whole blood, leaving chains unpaired.

V lost 4 bases, J lost 6 bases, and 7 bases stayed unmatched. Germline assignment: CDR1 SGHRS and CDR2 YFSETQ. The CDR3 length is 14 residues. Whole-study results and caveats: Database matching using VDJdb favored anti-spike CD8 responses, with private and CD4 specificities left missing.

A single record per CDR3 protein comes from TCRdb applying MiXCR to the 5' RACE reads. The table has about 19,000 distinct CDR3 sequences, approximately 4% seen once. There are many counts of this clonotype. Its antigen is undetermined. Sequencing used whole blood. The genes are TRBV5-1 and TRBJ1-1; 9 bases are a match to TRBD1. This receptor was taken from an adult who was a healthcare worker with PCR-confirmed SARS-CoV-2 infection or an uninfected control (not recorded which). This CDR3 reads CASSPRTGEAEAFF. CDR3 sequence (DNA): TGCGCCAGCAGCCCTCGGACAGGGGAGGCTGAAGCTTTCTTT. The full variable domain, in which reference TRBV5-1 and TRBJ1-1 provide the parts outside the CDR3, is KAGVTQTPRYLIKTRGQQVTLSCSPISGHRSVSWYQQTPGQGLQFLFEYFSETQRNKGNFPGRFSGRQFSNSRSEMNVSTLELGDSALYLCASSPRTGEAEAFFGQGTRLTVV.